Below are 25 T cell receptor beta chains sequenced from a single sample in a study of control samples from healthy donors and cancer patients. Here immunoSEQ multiplex PCR was the method, and the copy in TCRdb shows in-frame clones only, minus some. The repertoire holds about 150,000 clones, approximately 90% seen once, with 0.65% to 0.85% in the top ten. Sequencing was carried out using blood. These receptor sequences come from a woman aged 25 to 39 in good health.

The chain links TRBV30 to TRBJ1-1; D perhaps matches TRBD1 (5 bases). The CDR3 extends over 13 amino acids. Germline-derived CDR1 and CDR2 are GTSNPN and SVGIG (reference sequence). V lost 5 bases and J lost 0, with 10 bases in between. The CDR3 nucleotides read TGTGCCTGGGCAGGGTTCATGAACACTGAAGCTTTCTTT. This encodes CAWAGFMNTEAFF.

The chain uses TRBV28 and TRBJ1-1; D is unresolved. The CDR3 length is 13 residues. CDR1 is MDHEN, CDR2 SYDVKM, per germline. Trimming stripped 8 bases from V and 5 bases from J, with 15 bases between. The CDR3 reads CASQRSWRTEAFF. As DNA, the CDR3 is TGTGCCAGCCAAAGGAGTTGGAGGACTGAAGCTTTCTTT.

This chain links TRBV9 with TRBJ2-5; 8 nucleotides align to TRBD2. This CDR3 has 11 amino acids. With 7 bases clipped from V and 5 bases from J, the junction kept 1 base outside the gene matches. Looked up from germline, CDR1 is SGDLS and CDR2 is YYNGEE. The CDR3 sequence: CASGLAETQYF. CDR3 coding DNA: TGTGCCAGCGGACTAGCTGAGACCCAGTACTTC.

This chain joins TRBV25-1 and TRBJ1-4, with 8 bases fitting TRBD1. J lost 7 bases, V lost 2 bases, and 9 bases had no gene match. There are 16 residues in the CDR3. Germline lookup yields CDR1 MGHDK and CDR2 SYGVNS. CDR3: CASSEGVQGAREKLFF. CDR3 coding DNA: TGTGCCAGCAGTGAAGGGGTCCAGGGGGCGCGTGAAAAACTGTTTTTT.

This sequence joins TRBV27 and TRBJ2-1; D gene ambiguous. Trimming took 5 bases from V and 1 from J, leaving 9 bases between them. This CDR3 has 14 residues. Germline V CDR1 and CDR2: MNHEY, SMNVEV (reference sequence). CDR3: CASSIWGSYNEQFF. CDR3 nucleotides: TGTGCCAGCAGTATTTGGGGTTCCTACAATGAGCAGTTCTTC.

The rearrangement links TRBV5-1 to TRBJ2-3; 13 positions match TRBD2. The V segment lost 4 bases and the J segment 4 bases; nucleotides outside the gene matches: 6. The CDR3 covers 16 residues. Per germline, CDR1 SGHRS and CDR2 YFSETQ. The CDR3 loop is CASSRTSGSSPDTQYF. In DNA, the CDR3 is TGCGCCAGCAGCAGGACTAGCGGGAGTAGTCCAGATACGCAGTATTTT.

This chain connects TRBV7-9 to TRBJ1-1, with no clear D. The CDR3 totals 13 residues. Germline loops: CDR1 SEHNR, CDR2 FQNEAQ (reference sequence). The V gene lost 0 bases and the J gene lost 5 bases, with 7 bases spanning the gap. CDR3 DNA sequence: TGTGCCAGCAGCTTAGCGCCCAATACTGAAGCTTTCTTT. Translation: CASSLAPNTEAFF.

The chain is built from TRBV18 and TRBJ2-7; D gene unclear. This CDR3 has 13 amino acids. The V and J ends lost 5 bases and 4 bases respectively, with 12 bases between them. Germline V gene sequence: CDR1 KGHSH, CDR2 LQKENI. CDR3 protein: CASSTNGEYEQYF. CDR3 nucleotides: TGTGCCAGCTCAACCAATGGGGAATACGAGCAGTACTTC.

The genes are TRBV5-1 and TRBJ2-5; D may correspond to TRBD1 or TRBD2 (7 bases each). Trimming left V 3 bases short and J 5 bases short, with 17 bases between. Germline V gene data show CDR1 as SGHRS and CDR2 as YFSETQ. The CDR3 is 15 residues long. CDR3 amino acids: CASSSNQGGLETQYF. In DNA form, the CDR3 reads TGCGCCAGCAGCTCCAACCAGGGGGGGTTGGAGACCCAGTACTTC.

The rearrangement joins TRBV7-9 to TRBJ1-3; D not certain. CDR3 length: 15 amino acids. The germline V gene has CDR1 SEHNR and CDR2 FQNEAQ (reference sequence). V lost 1 base to trimming and J lost 8 bases, with 15 bases between them. The CDR3 nucleotides read TGTGCCAGCAGCTTAGAGCTGCGTCCCACGGACACCATATATTTT. Amino acid sequence: CASSLELRPTDTIYF.

The chain is built from TRBV27 and TRBJ2-2; 14 bases fit TRBD2. With V trimmed by 3 bases and J by 7 bases, 10 bases remained unmatched. CDR3 length: 18 residues. The V gene's germline CDR1 is MNHEY and CDR2 SMNVEV (reference sequence). The CDR3 is CASSFTRLAGGPGGELFF. CDR3 coding DNA: TGTGCCAGCAGTTTCACCAGACTAGCGGGAGGGCCAGGCGGGGAGCTGTTTTTT.

The gene calls are TRBV27 and TRBJ1-3; tentative D call: TRBD1 (5 bases). Trimming stripped 1 base from V and 2 bases from J, with 15 bases between. The CDR3 contains 17 residues. Germline V gene data show CDR1 as MNHEY and CDR2 as SMNVEV (reference sequence). CDR3 DNA: TGTGCCAGCAGTTTATACGGATCTGGGGGTACTGGAAACACCATATATTTT. Protein product: CASSLYGSGGTGNTIYF.

This clone was seen a single time. The rearrangement uses TRBV28 and TRBJ2-2; TRBD2 aligns across 11 bases. The V segment lost 0 bases and the J segment 5 bases; nucleotides outside the gene matches: 8. The length of the CDR3 is 18 residues. The V gene's germline CDR1 is MDHEN and CDR2 SYDVKM. The CDR3 loop is CASSLWELAGENTGELFF. DNA for the CDR3: TGTGCCAGCAGTTTATGGGAACTAGCGGGAGAGAATACCGGGGAGCTGTTTTTT.

J is TRBJ2-7 and V is TRBV12-5, with D perhaps TRBD2 (5 bases). The germline V gene has CDR1 LGHNT and CDR2 FRNRAP. The ends were cut back, 3 bases at V and 6 bases at J, with 12 bases in the middle. This CDR3 spans 13 amino acids. CDR3 loop: CASGFSSFGEQYF. For the CDR3, the DNA is TGTGCTAGTGGTTTCTCTAGCTTTGGCGAGCAGTACTTC.

The chain joins TRBV11-2 to TRBJ2-7; D perhaps matches TRBD2 (5 bases). Per the germline V gene, CDR1 is SGHAT and CDR2 is FQNNGV. The CDR3 has 14 residues. The V gene lost 4 bases and the J gene lost 6 bases, with 16 bases spanning the gap. CDR3 amino acids: CASSSLVGGGEQYF. The CDR3 region has the DNA TGTGCCAGCAGCTCTCTTGTGGGTGGAGGCGAGCAGTACTTC.

This clone was observed a single time. This chain joins TRBV25-1 and TRBJ2-3; the D gene is possibly TRBD1 (5 bases). The ends were cut back, 8 bases at V and 0 bases at J, with 9 bases in the middle. This CDR3 has 13 amino acids. Germline V gene data show CDR1 as MGHDK and CDR2 as SYGVNS. The DNA of the CDR3 is TGTGCCAGCGGGGCATTGAGCACAGATACGCAGTATTTT. Encoded protein: CASGALSTDTQYF.

Here the CDR3 DNA reads TGTGCCACCAGTGAGACAGAGTTGAACACTGAAGCTTTCTTT. Protein product: CATSETELNTEAFF. The rearrangement uses TRBV24-1 and TRBJ1-1, with a tentative D call TRBD1 (5 bases). Germline V lookup: CDR1 KGHDR, CDR2 SFDVKD. This CDR3 is 14 amino acids long. Trimming pared 4 bases from V and 0 bases from J, leaving 8 bases between.

J is TRBJ2-2 and V is TRBV2; 8 nucleotides align to TRBD1. The germline V gene has CDR1 SNHLY and CDR2 FYNNEI. J was trimmed by 6 bases and V by 7 bases; bases with no gene match: 7. The CDR3 is 14 amino acids. This CDR3 reads CASNDRGVAGELFF. CDR3 sequence (DNA): TGTGCCAGCAACGACAGGGGAGTAGCCGGGGAGCTGTTTTTT.

The genes are TRBV28 and TRBJ2-1, with D perhaps TRBD2 (5 bases). With 3 bases removed from V and 0 bases from J, the gap between germline ends came to 12 bases. Germline V gene lookup returns CDR1 MDHEN and CDR2 SYDVKM. The CDR3 spans 16 residues. The CDR3, as DNA: TGTGCCAGCAGTTTTAGCCTAGCAGGCTCCTACAATGAGCAGTTCTTC. This encodes CASSFSLAGSYNEQFF.

The genes are TRBV6-2 or TRBV6-3 and TRBJ2-1; D gene unclear. In germline, CDR1 is MNHEY, CDR2 SVGEGT. V lost 4 bases, J lost 7 bases, and 8 bases lay in between. The CDR3 totals 12 residues. Written as DNA, the CDR3 is TGTGCCAGCAGTTTCAGAGCTAATGAGCAGTTCTTC. Translating gives CASSFRANEQFF.

The DNA of the CDR3 is TGCGCCAGCAGCCAAGTAGTGGGTCAGGCGGACAATGAGCAGTTCTTC. Its protein product is CASSQVVGQADNEQFF. The chain employs TRBV4-1 and TRBJ2-1; D is unclear. CDR1 is MGHRA and CDR2 is YSYEKL in the germline V gene. CDR3 size: 16 residues. With 1 base removed from V and 5 bases from J, the gap between germline ends came to 15 bases.

The chain is built from TRBV27 and TRBJ2-3, with 10 bases fitting TRBD2. Germline values: CDR1 MNHEY, CDR2 SMNVEV (reference sequence). The CDR3 loop spans 16 amino acids. The J segment lost 5 bases and the V segment lost 2 bases, leaving 7 bases of the junction unmatched. CDR3 residues: CASSLLAGVAGDTQYF. The CDR3 DNA follows: TGTGCCAGCAGTTTACTAGCGGGAGTGGCAGGAGATACGCAGTATTTT.

This sequence joins TRBV29-1 and TRBJ2-7; 13 positions match TRBD2. CDR1 is SQVTM, CDR2 ANQGSEA, per germline. The CDR3 consists of 14 residues. V gave up 4 bases and J gave up 3 bases; unmatched junction bases: 3. CDR3 DNA: TGCAGCGTTGGCGGACTAGCGGGGGTCTACGAGCAGTACTTC. Its translation is CSVGGLAGVYEQYF.

J is TRBJ1-4 and V is TRBV7-9, with TRBD1 identical over 11 bases. CDR3 length equals 16 residues. Trimming took 6 bases from V and 2 from J; bases not matched to a gene: 5. Germline V gene data show CDR1 as SEHNR and CDR2 as FQNEAQ (reference sequence). Here the CDR3 reads CASSKDRGLTNEKLFF. Written as DNA, the CDR3 is TGTGCCAGCAGTAAGGACAGGGGGCTTACTAATGAAAAACTGTTTTTT.

The chain joins TRBV14 to TRBJ2-3; D possibly corresponds to TRBD2 (6 bases). V lost 2 bases and J 4 bases, leaving 19 bases between the germline ends. Germline CDR1 SGHDN, CDR2 FVKESK. The CDR3 runs to 17 residues. CDR3: CASSQLAGLLPSDTQYF. In DNA, the CDR3 is TGTGCCAGCAGCCAACTTGCTGGACTACTTCCATCAGATACGCAGTATTTT.